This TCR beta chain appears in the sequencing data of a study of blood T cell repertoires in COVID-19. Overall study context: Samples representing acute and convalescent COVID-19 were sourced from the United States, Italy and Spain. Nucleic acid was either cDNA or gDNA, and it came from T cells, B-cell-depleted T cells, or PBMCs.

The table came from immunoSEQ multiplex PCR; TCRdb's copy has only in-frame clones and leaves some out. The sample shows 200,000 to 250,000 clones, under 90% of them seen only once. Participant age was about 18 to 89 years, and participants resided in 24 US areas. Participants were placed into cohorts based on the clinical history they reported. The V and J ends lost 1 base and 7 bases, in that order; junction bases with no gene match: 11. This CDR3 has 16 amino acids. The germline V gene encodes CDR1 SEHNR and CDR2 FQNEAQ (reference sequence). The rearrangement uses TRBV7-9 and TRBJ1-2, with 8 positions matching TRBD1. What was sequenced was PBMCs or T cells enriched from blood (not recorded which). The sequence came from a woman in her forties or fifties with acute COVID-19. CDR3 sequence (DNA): TGTGCCAGCAGCTTAGATGGACAGGGCGGCGGGAGTGGCTACACCTTC. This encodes CASSLDGQGGGSGYTF.